This T cell receptor beta chain was captured by sequencing in a study of cytomegalovirus exposure and HLA in healthy donors. Here immunoSEQ multiplex PCR was the method, and the copy in TCRdb shows in-frame clones only, minus some. The sample includes 110,000 to 150,000 clones, roughly 92% seen only once; the top ten take 0.6% to 0.8%. This clonotype was sampled from a man aged 18 to 30 in good health and CMV-seronegative. Sequenced input: PBMCs.

CDR3 protein: CASSPTENTEAFF. DNA for the CDR3: TGTGCCAGCAGCCCCACAGAGAACACTGAAGCTTTCTTT. The chain couples TRBV9 to TRBJ1-1; unclear D gene. The CDR3 runs to 13 residues. Germline V gene data show CDR1 as SGDLS and CDR2 as YYNGEE. Trimming took off 4 bases at V and 1 base at J, with 8 bases between the two ends.